This T cell receptor beta chain was captured in a study of shared clonotypes between healthy human individuals. Study-level results: The sole specimen, blood, was sampled, and tissue repertoires likely differ.

Comments on this clone: The antigen is undetermined.

The germline V gene has CDR1 MDHEN and CDR2 SYDVKM. CDR3 length: 14 residues. V shed 6 bases and J 0 bases; nucleotides not matched to a gene: 3. Original data processing: From ImmunoSEQ came sequences covering only the junction and carrying no quality scores, so filtering differed. The protocol was immunoSEQ multiplex PCR, while the TCRdb copy is restricted to in-frame clones and leaves out a portion. D and trimming were read from the DNA, whereas the V and J calls and clone size are those reported in that table. The sample yields about half a million clones, approximately 79% seen once. The sequencing input was PBMCs. The sequence was obtained from a woman aged 40 to 55 in good health. Some clones in this sample may be carry-over from other donors' samples. J is TRBJ2-7 and V is TRBV28, with 9 nucleotides matching TRBD1. The CDR3 sequence: CASRRTGASYEQYF. The CDR3 DNA is TGTGCCAGCAGGAGGACAGGGGCCTCCTACGAGCAGTACTTC.